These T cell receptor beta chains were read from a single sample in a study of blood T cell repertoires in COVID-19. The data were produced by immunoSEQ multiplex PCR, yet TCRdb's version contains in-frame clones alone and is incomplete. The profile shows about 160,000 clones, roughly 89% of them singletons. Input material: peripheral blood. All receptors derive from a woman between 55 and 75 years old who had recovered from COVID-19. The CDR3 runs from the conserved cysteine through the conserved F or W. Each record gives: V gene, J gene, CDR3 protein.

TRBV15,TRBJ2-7,CATSRDLRGLGQYF
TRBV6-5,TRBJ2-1,CASRSWRADYNEQFF
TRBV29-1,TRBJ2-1,CSVEGHNEQFF
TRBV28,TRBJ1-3,CASSRGVSGNTIYF
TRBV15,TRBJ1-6,CATSSRISSYNSPLHF
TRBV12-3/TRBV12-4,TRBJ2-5,CASSRGNQETQYF
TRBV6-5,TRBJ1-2,CASSRGGAGYYGYTF
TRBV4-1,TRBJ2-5,CASSYFGETQYF
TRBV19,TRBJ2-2,CASSLAGGNTGELFF
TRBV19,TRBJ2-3,CASSIEFRGTTDTQYF